The 30 T cell receptor beta chains listed next were all sequenced from one sample in a study of regulatory T cells in long-lasting Graves disease. Combining iRepertoire HTBI primers with Arm-PCR of CDR3 regions, the authors built TCR beta libraries. TCRdb redid the calling of the multiplex PCR reads with MiXCR, one entry per CDR3 protein. The data hold roughly 450,000 distinct CDR3 sequences, with around a fifth observed a single time. The time point: persistent/refractory GD, antithyroid drugs over 5 years with positive TRAb. After RNA was extracted from PBMCs, the TCR library was made from it. The source material was peripheral blood mononuclear cells (PBMCs), sampled when the disease was refractory, from a patient treated with antithyroid drugs. The receptors shown here come from a female donor with Graves disease.

This clonotype was recorded at least ten times. In nucleotides, the CDR3 is TGTGCCAGCAGCCCTCCCTTATCGCCCCTCCACTTT. This sequence encodes CASSPPLSPLHF. The genes are TRBV11-3 and TRBJ1-6, with D unresolved. Germline V CDR1 and CDR2: SGHNT, YENEEA. This CDR3 spans 12 amino acids. V was clipped by 5 bases and J by 13 bases, with 12 bases between them. The variable domain in full, completed from reference TRBV11-3 and TRBJ1-6, reads EAGVVQSPRYKIIEKKQPVAFWCNPISGHNTLYWYLQNLGQGPELLIRYENEEAVDDSQLPKDRFSAERLKGVDSTLKIQPAELGDSAVYLCASSPPLSPLHFGNGTRLTVT.

This clonotype was seen at least ten times. This chain links TRBV6-5 with TRBJ1-2; D remains ambiguous. V lost 3 bases and J lost 4, with 6 bases in between. The CDR3 extends over 12 amino acids. Germline lookup yields CDR1 MNHEY and CDR2 SVGAGI. In DNA, the CDR3 is TGTGCCAGCAGTTATCAGAGCTATGGCTACACCTTC. It translates to CASSYQSYGYTF.

The CDR3, as DNA: TGTGCCGTAGAGGGATATAACTATGGCTACACCTTC. Its protein product is CAVEGYNYGYTF. V is TRBV6-1 and J is TRBJ1-2; unclear D gene. The V end was cut by 11 bases, the J end by 1 base, with 11 bases between. This CDR3 is 12 amino acids long. Germline values: CDR1 MNHNS, CDR2 SASEGT.

The CDR3 DNA is TGTGCCAGCAGCTTAGGTCTAGCCGAAGGCTACAATGAGCAGTTCTTC. It codes for CASSLGLAEGYNEQFF. This chain uses TRBV7-9 with TRBJ2-1; weak D call: TRBD2 (5 bases). The CDR3 sequence is 16 residues long. The V gene lost 1 base and the J gene lost 3 bases, with 13 bases spanning the gap. Looked up from germline, CDR1 is SEHNR and CDR2 is FQNEAQ (reference sequence).

The chain joins TRBV27 to TRBJ2-1; the D gene is possibly TRBD2 (5 bases). Germline V gene data show CDR1 as MNHEY and CDR2 as SMNVEV (reference sequence). The V end was cut by 6 bases, the J end by 6 bases, with 21 bases between. CDR3 size: 16 residues. The DNA of the CDR3 is TGTGCCAGCAGACCGAATATAGCGCCCAGAACCAATGAGCAGTTCTTC. Translation: CASRPNIAPRTNEQFF.

J is TRBJ2-7 and V is TRBV4-3, with D possibly matching TRBD1 (6 bases). The CDR3 loop spans 15 amino acids. The ends were cut back, 0 bases at V and 0 bases at J, with 9 bases in the middle. Germline V CDR1 and CDR2: LGHNA, YSLEER. In DNA form, the CDR3 reads TGCGCCAGCAGCCAAGATTGGACAGACTCCTACGAGCAGTACTTC. It is translated as CASSQDWTDSYEQYF.

This chain's CDR3 is CATRGGSYNSPLHF. CDR3 DNA: TGTGCCACCCGCGGGGGCTCCTATAATTCACCCCTCCACTTT. This chain joins TRBV6-1 and TRBJ1-6; D is possibly TRBD1 (5 bases). CDR1 is MNHNS and CDR2 is SASEGT in the germline V gene. The ends were cut back, 10 bases at V and 0 bases at J, with 10 bases in the middle. The CDR3 loop spans 14 amino acids.

This clonotype turned up a few times. The chain uses TRBV5-1 and TRBJ2-2, with TRBD1 matching 8 bases. The CDR3 consists of 15 residues. V trimming: 3 bases; J trimming: 9 bases; junction bases outside the gene matches: 10. The germline gives CDR1 SGHRS, CDR2 YFSETQ. The CDR3 is CASSYRTGQVRELFF. The CDR3 DNA sequence: TGCGCCAGCAGCTACCGGACAGGGCAAGTAAGGGAGCTGTTTTTT. The full variable domain, with the rest looked up from reference TRBV5-1 and TRBJ2-2, is KAGVTQTPRYLIKTRGQQVTLSCSPISGHRSVSWYQQTPGQGLQFLFEYFSETQRNKGNFPGRFSGRQFSNSRSEMNVSTLELGDSALYLCASSYRTGQVRELFFGEGSRLTVL.

J is TRBJ2-1 and V is TRBV7-2; 9 bases line up with TRBD2. The CDR3 consists of 16 residues. The V gene's germline CDR1 is SGHTA and CDR2 FQGNSA. The J segment lost 8 bases and the V segment lost 6 bases, leaving 14 bases of the junction unmatched. The CDR3 region is CASRTDSGSLGDEQFF. For the CDR3, the DNA is TGTGCCAGCAGGACGGATAGCGGGAGCCTTGGCGATGAGCAGTTCTTC.

The table lists this clonotype with a few counts. The rearrangement links TRBV28 to TRBJ2-7, with D possibly called TRBD1 or TRBD2 (5 bases each). This CDR3 contains 14 residues. Germline V gene lookup returns CDR1 MDHEN and CDR2 SYDVKM. The V end was cut by 5 bases, the J end by 11 bases, with 22 bases between. DNA for the CDR3: TGTGCCAGCAGTCCGCTAAAGGGAGAAAGGGGCGAGTACTTC. This encodes CASSPLKGERGEYF.

The V call is TRBV20-1, the J call TRBJ2-7; TRBD2 matches at 9 bases. J was trimmed by 3 bases and V by 2 bases; bases with no gene match: 5. The CDR3 is made up of 14 amino acids. Germline V CDR1 and CDR2: DFQATT, SNEGSKA (reference sequence). CDR3: CSARIAGANYEQYF. The CDR3 nucleotides read TGCAGTGCTAGAATAGCGGGAGCCAACTACGAGCAGTACTTC.

This clonotype was observed many times. J is TRBJ2-7 and V is TRBV7-9; 7 bases are a match to TRBD2. In germline, CDR1 is SEHNR, CDR2 FQNEAQ (reference sequence). The CDR3 contains 15 residues. V shed 3 bases and J 3 bases; nucleotides not matched to a gene: 8. CDR3 residues: CASSLLGTGGYEQYF. As DNA, the CDR3 is TGTGCCAGCAGCTTGCTGGGGACGGGGGGCTACGAGCAGTACTTC.

The table lists this clonotype with many counts. The V call is TRBV6-1, the J call TRBJ1-5; D may be TRBD1 (6 bases). Germline V gene lookup returns CDR1 MNHNS and CDR2 SASEGT. The CDR3 loop spans 14 amino acids. Trimming pared 4 bases from V and 6 bases from J, leaving 13 bases between. CDR3 sequence reads: CASSARQEVQPQHF. The CDR3 DNA reads as TGTGCCAGCAGTGCTCGACAGGAGGTTCAGCCCCAGCATTTT.

This clonotype occurred many times. This chain uses TRBV15 with TRBJ1-5; tentatively, D is TRBD1 (6 bases). CDR3 size: 15 residues. The germline gives CDR1 LNHNV, CDR2 YYDKDF (reference sequence). V was trimmed by 5 bases and J by 0 bases, leaving 11 bases between them. CDR3 sequence (DNA): TGTGCCACCAGCGTCAGGGGTCATAGCAATCAGCCCCAGCATTTT. Translation gives CATSVRGHSNQPQHF. Using reference TRBV15 and TRBJ1-5 for the parts outside the CDR3, the full variable domain is DAMVIQNPRYQVTQFGKPVTLSCSQTLNHNVMYWYQQKSSQAPKLLFHYYDKDFNNEADTPDNFQSRRPNTSFCFLDIRSPGLGDTAMYLCATSVRGHSNQPQHFGDGTRLSIL.

This clonotype has a handful of counts. In DNA form, the CDR3 reads TGTGCCAGCAGTACTCCGGGACATTCGAACACTGAAGCTTTCTTT. This sequence encodes CASSTPGHSNTEAFF. This rearrangement joins TRBV6-1 to TRBJ1-1, with a weak D call TRBD1 (6 bases). The CDR3 spans 15 residues. Germline lookup yields CDR1 MNHNS and CDR2 SASEGT. Between the trimmed V and J ends, which lost 5 bases and 1 base, there was a span of 14 bases.

About this clonotype: A much larger clone lies one base from this, so it may be a read error. The V call is TRBV10-3, the J call TRBJ1-5; 11 nucleotides line up with TRBD1. Trimming at V came to 10 bases and at J to 4 bases, leaving 9 bases not matched to a gene. CDR3 length: 15 residues. CDR1 and CDR2 (germline): ENHRY, SYGVKD. The chain's CDR3 is CASGFGTGGNQPQHF. CDR3 nucleotides: TGTGCCAGCGGTTTTGGGACAGGGGGTAATCAGCCCCAGCATTTT.

This rearrangement joins TRBV10-3 to TRBJ1-5; TRBD1 is a possible D gene (5 bases). This CDR3 is 14 amino acids long. V lost 4 bases and J 5 bases, leaving 12 bases between the germline ends. From germline, CDR1 is ENHRY and CDR2 SYGVKD. This CDR3 reads CAISAGEGDQPQHF. The DNA of the CDR3 is TGTGCCATCAGTGCCGGGGAAGGGGATCAGCCCCAGCATTTT.

This clonotype was seen at least ten times. The V gene is TRBV10-3, the J gene TRBJ1-4; the D is unclear. There are 15 residues in the CDR3. Between the trimmed V and J ends, which lost 0 bases and 8 bases, there was a span of 13 bases. Germline values: CDR1 ENHRY, CDR2 SYGVKD. The DNA for the CDR3 is TGTGCCATCAGTGAGTCGAGTCAGAAGACCGAAAAACTGTTTTTT. Protein product: CAISESSQKTEKLFF.

This clonotype was seen repeatedly, ten times or more. V is TRBV7-3 and J is TRBJ2-7, with a possible D match to TRBD2 (6 bases). This CDR3 has 14 amino acids. Germline assignment: CDR1 SGHTA and CDR2 FQGTGA. Trimming left V 5 bases short and J 7 bases short, with 18 bases between. CDR3: CASSLRDWGGEQYF. CDR3 bases: TGTGCCAGCAGCCTCCGTGACTGGGGAGGTGAGCAGTACTTC.

The V call is TRBV9, the J call TRBJ2-7, with D perhaps TRBD1 (5 bases). This CDR3 spans 13 amino acids. Germline assignment: CDR1 SGDLS and CDR2 YYNGEE. Trimming left V 3 bases short and J 3 bases short, with 10 bases between. This CDR3 is CASSALDNYEQYF. The CDR3 DNA reads TGTGCCAGCAGCGCCCTGGACAACTACGAGCAGTACTTC.

This clonotype was recorded a few times. In nucleotides, the CDR3 is TGCGCCAGCAACCGCAACGCCGGGACAGGGAATGAAAAACTGTTTTTT. Translation: CASNRNAGTGNEKLFF. V is TRBV4-3 and J is TRBJ1-4; 9 bases agree with TRBD1. Germline loops: CDR1 LGHNA, CDR2 YSLEER. Germline trimming cut 7 bases from V and 5 bases from J; bases unmatched to any gene: 11. The CDR3 length is 16 residues.

The chain recombines TRBV4-3 with TRBJ2-7; 7 bases line up with TRBD1. The CDR3 extends over 12 amino acids. Germline CDR1 and CDR2: LGHNA and YSLEER. V was pared by 9 bases and J by 2 bases, with 4 bases of the junction left unmatched. The CDR3 DNA reads TGCGCCAGAGGGGACAGAGCCTACGAGCAGTACTTC. As protein: CARGDRAYEQYF.

This clonotype was detected ten times or more. The CDR3 region is CASSRFGTRYEKLFF. The CDR3 nucleotides read TGTGCCAGCAGTCGGTTCGGGACAAGATATGAAAAACTGTTTTTT. The V and J genes are TRBV28 and TRBJ1-4, with D possibly TRBD1 on 6 matching bases. The CDR3 is 15 residues long. The V end lost 5 bases, the J end lost 6 bases, and 16 bases lay between the germline ends. Germline assignment: CDR1 MDHEN and CDR2 SYDVKM.

Remarks on this clonotype: One end of the junction does not line up with germline, which may come from a read error. This rearrangement joins TRBV11-1 to TRBJ2-7, with D possibly being TRBD2 (7 bases). The CDR3 covers 13 residues. Germline-derived CDR1 and CDR2 are SGHAT and FQDESV (reference sequence). The CDR3 region is CASRGGPYYGQYF. The CDR3 bases are TGTGCCAGCAGGGGGGGGCCCTACTACGGGCAGTACTTC.

With regard to this clonotype: A junction boundary mismatches the germline segment, possibly from a read error. The V gene is TRBV6-2 or TRBV6-3, the J gene TRBJ2-7; 11 bases are a match to TRBD1. CDR3 length: 15 residues. CDR1 is MNHEY, CDR2 SVGEGT, per germline. This chain's CDR3 is CVSRPGQGVSYEQYF. The CDR3 DNA reads TGTGTCAGCAGGCCGGGACAGGGGGTCTCCTACGAGCAGTACTTC.

The chain combines TRBV20-1 with TRBJ1-2; 9 bases map to TRBD1. V trimming: 6 bases; J trimming: 4 bases; junction bases outside the gene matches: 6. Looked up from germline, CDR1 is DFQATT and CDR2 is SNEGSKA (reference sequence). The CDR3 spans 13 residues. The CDR3 DNA sequence: TGCAGTGCCTTGACAGGGGGTTTCTATGGCTACACCTTC. Translation: CSALTGGFYGYTF.

This clonotype was observed at least ten times. The chain joins TRBV2 to TRBJ1-5; no clear D. The CDR3 has 13 residues. Trimming removed 6 bases from V and 6 bases from J, with 12 bases in between. CDR1 SNHLY and CDR2 FYNNEI come from the germline V gene. The chain's CDR3 is CASSLEGIQPQHF. The CDR3 nucleotides are TGTGCCAGCAGCCTGGAGGGTATTCAGCCCCAGCATTTT. Combining the CDR3 with reference TRBV2 and TRBJ1-5 gives the whole variable domain EPEVTQTPSHQVTQMGQEVILRCVPISNHLYFYWYRQILGQKVEFLVSFYNNEISEKSEIFDDQFSVERPDGSNFTLKIRSTKLEDSAMYFCASSLEGIQPQHFGDGTRLSIL.

Comments on this clonotype: This may come from a read error, since a much larger clone is one base off. The conserved final phenylalanine or tryptophan is absent from the CDR3, which likely points to a read error. For the CDR3, the DNA is TGTGCCAGCAGTTACTCGAGCCGATCTTATGGCTACACCCTC. This sequence encodes CASSYSSRSYGYTL. The rearrangement uses TRBV6-5 and TRBJ1-2; unclear D gene. CDR1 is MNHEY and CDR2 is SVGAGI in the germline V gene. There are 14 residues in the CDR3. With 0 bases removed from V and 5 bases from J, the gap between germline ends came to 10 bases.

This clonotype was seen more than once but under ten times. This rearrangement joins TRBV10-3 to TRBJ2-5; D is unclear. The CDR3 loop spans 14 amino acids. CDR1 is ENHRY, CDR2 SYGVKD, per germline. Trimming took 3 bases from V and 4 from J, leaving 12 bases between them. The CDR3 DNA reads as TGTGCCATCAGTGATTCTACGGCGGCAGAGACCCAGTACTTC. Its protein is CAISDSTAAETQYF.

By sample share, this clonotype is medium-sized (0.01 to 0.1%). V is TRBV19 and J is TRBJ1-5, with D maybe TRBD1 (5 bases). Trimming took 7 bases from V and 1 from J, leaving 17 bases between them. The CDR3 spans 16 residues. Germline V lookup: CDR1 LNHDA, CDR2 SQIVND (reference sequence). CDR3: CASKGLLRGSNQPQHF. The CDR3 nucleotides read TGTGCCAGTAAAGGGCTACTAAGGGGAAGCAATCAGCCCCAGCATTTT.